The 28 T cell receptor beta chains in this list originate from one sample, sequenced in a study of blood T cell repertoires in COVID-19. TCRdb's table, derived via immunoSEQ multiplex PCR, lists solely in-frame clones and lacks some. The sample holds some 300,000 clones; under 90% are singletons and the top ten take about 2%. The sequenced material came from peripheral blood. These receptors came from a woman aged 25 to 39 with COVID-19, enrolled during active disease.

DNA of the CDR3: TGCGCCAGCAGCCATCAAGGGGGACTAGCGGGTCAAGAGACCCAGTACTTC. Protein sequence: CASSHQGGLAGQETQYF. The chain uses TRBV4-1 and TRBJ2-5, with 12 bases matching TRBD2. The CDR3 sequence is 17 residues long. V trimming: 3 bases; J trimming: 2 bases; junction bases outside the gene matches: 7. In germline, CDR1 is MGHRA, CDR2 YSYEKL.

Note on this clone: This sample includes further DNA sequences coding for the same CDR3. CDR3 nucleotide sequence: TGCGCCAGCAGCGGCGGGGGGACTTACAATGAGCAGTTCTTC. Its protein is CASSGGGTYNEQFF. This chain joins TRBV5-1 and TRBJ2-1; TRBD2 aligns across 8 bases. CDR1 and CDR2 (germline): SGHRS, YFSETQ. The CDR3 covers 14 residues. Trimming removed 4 bases from V and 4 bases from J; junction bases left unmatched: 4.

In this sample, this clone turned up once. This sequence joins TRBV6-5 and TRBJ2-7, with 7 positions matching TRBD1. The V gene's germline CDR1 is MNHEY and CDR2 SVGAGI. The CDR3 extends over 14 amino acids. V lost 5 bases, J lost 2 bases, and 6 bases stayed unmatched. The CDR3 nucleotides are TGTGCCAGCAGTACCCGGACAGGCACCTACGAGCAGTACTTC. Protein: CASSTRTGTYEQYF.

This chain uses TRBV6-6 with TRBJ1-5; no reliable D call. Per the germline V gene, CDR1 is MNHNY and CDR2 is SVGAGI (reference sequence). V was pared by 7 bases and J by 9 bases, with 16 bases between. The CDR3 is 13 residues long. This CDR3 reads CASTAGSRWPQHF. DNA of the CDR3: TGTGCCAGCACCGCGGGCTCCCGGTGGCCCCAGCATTTT.

This clone turned up a few times. The chain carries TRBV4-1 and TRBJ2-7, with D perhaps TRBD2 (7 bases). CDR1 and CDR2 from the germline V gene are MGHRA and YSYEKL. The CDR3 consists of 18 residues. The ends were cut back, 4 bases at V and 4 bases at J, with 26 bases in the middle. The CDR3 here is CASSPFTEEYAGAYEQYF. DNA of the CDR3: TGCGCCAGCAGCCCCTTCACGGAGGAGTACGCGGGGGCGTACGAGCAGTACTTC.

This CDR3 is CASSLAGTGGLETQYF. The CDR3 nucleotides read TGTGCCAGCAGCTTAGCCGGGACAGGGGGGCTTGAGACCCAGTACTTC. V and J are TRBV7-9 and TRBJ2-5; 11 nucleotides line up with TRBD1. CDR1 and CDR2 from the germline V gene are SEHNR and FQNEAQ (reference sequence). J lost 5 bases, V lost 0 bases, and 5 bases had no gene match. The CDR3 sequence is 16 residues long.

In this sample, this clone turned up once. The chain links TRBV5-1 to TRBJ2-3; D is uncertain. Germline CDR1 reads SGHRS; CDR2 reads YFSETQ. The CDR3 has 12 amino acids. The V and J ends lost 0 bases and 6 bases respectively, with 5 bases between them. The CDR3 DNA is TGCGCCAGCAGCTTGGGCGCGGATACGCAGTATTTT. Translation: CASSLGADTQYF.

V usage is TRBV19 and J usage is TRBJ2-3; 9 positions agree with TRBD2. Germline V lookup: CDR1 LNHDA, CDR2 SQIVND (reference sequence). Trimming cost V 6 bases and J 4 bases; bases outside gene matches: 14. The CDR3 length is 17 residues. The CDR3 sequence: CASSSMGRGGMADTQYF. The CDR3 nucleotides are TGTGCCAGTAGCTCCATGGGGCGGGGGGGAATGGCAGATACGCAGTATTTT. Complete variable domain (other parts from reference TRBV19 and TRBJ2-3): DGGITQSPKYLFRKEGQNVTLSCEQNLNHDAMYWYRQDPGQGLRLIYYSQIVNDFQKGDIAEGYSVSREKKESFPLTVTSAQKNPTAFYLCASSSMGRGGMADTQYFGPGTRLTVL.

This chain joins TRBV15 and TRBJ1-5, with D perhaps matching TRBD1 (5 bases). This CDR3 has 16 amino acids. Germline V gene lookup returns CDR1 LNHNV and CDR2 YYDKDF (reference sequence). Trimming removed 2 bases from V and 1 base from J, with 12 bases in between. CDR3 in DNA: TGTGCCACCAGCAGACGTCCGACAGCCAGCAATCAGCCCCAGCATTTT. Translated, it gives CATSRRPTASNQPQHF.

The chain carries TRBV6-5 and TRBJ2-3, with 8 bases fitting TRBD1. This CDR3 has 13 residues. The germline CDR1 and CDR2 sequences are MNHEY and SVGAGI. Trimming cost V 8 bases and J 5 bases; bases outside gene matches: 6. CDR3 residues: CASEDRVGDTQYF. CDR3 DNA: TGTGCCAGCGAGGACAGGGTAGGAGATACGCAGTATTTT.

The chain joins TRBV28 to TRBJ2-3, with D possibly matching TRBD2 (5 bases). Germline V lookup: CDR1 MDHEN, CDR2 SYDVKM. The CDR3 consists of 12 residues. The V end was cut by 2 bases, the J end by 9 bases, with 9 bases between. CDR3 sequence reads: CASSLLGETQYF. CDR3 DNA sequence: TGTGCCAGCAGTTTACTCGGGGAAACGCAGTATTTT.

This clone was found a few times. The rearrangement links TRBV18 to TRBJ2-5; 7 nucleotides agree with TRBD1. Trimming cost V 3 bases and J 1 base; bases outside gene matches: 5. CDR1 is KGHSH, CDR2 LQKENI, per germline. The CDR3 sequence is 15 residues long. The CDR3 nucleotides read TGTGCCAGCTCACCTAGGACAGGAGTCCAAGAGACCCAGTACTTC. Translation gives CASSPRTGVQETQYF. Full variable domain (outside the CDR3, taken from reference TRBV18 and TRBJ2-5): NAGVMQNPRHLVRRRGQEARLRCSPMKGHSHVYWYRQLPEEGLKFMVYLQKENIIDESGMPKERFSAEFPKEGPSILRIQQVVRGDSAAYFCASSPRTGVQETQYFGPGTRLLVL.

For this clone: The CDR3 end shows no conserved phenylalanine or tryptophan, and so a read error is likely. Because the CDR3's place on the DNA is in doubt, the DNA is left out and the CDR3 is given as listed by TCRdb. V usage is TRBV2 and J usage is TRBJ2-7; TRBD2 is taken as the D call from the table, unchecked against the DNA. Germline-derived CDR1 and CDR2 are SNHLY and FYNNEI. The CDR3 is made up of 15 amino acids, end residues included. CDR3: CASTASGNSYEQYFG.

The chain employs TRBV2 and TRBJ2-3; the D gene is possibly TRBD2 (6 bases). The germline V and J ends were trimmed by 7 bases and 2 bases, with 10 bases remaining between them. The germline gives CDR1 SNHLY, CDR2 FYNNEI. CDR3 size: 13 residues. CDR3 residues: CASIGGDTDTQYF. In nucleotides, the CDR3 is TGTGCCAGCATCGGCGGGGACACAGATACGCAGTATTTT.

The chain combines TRBV4-1 with TRBJ1-1, with D unresolved. The CDR3 loop spans 13 amino acids. V was trimmed by 4 bases and J by 3 bases, leaving 9 bases between them. The germline V gene encodes CDR1 MGHRA and CDR2 YSYEKL. The CDR3 nucleotides read TGCGCCAGCAGCCGGAGCGGGTACACTGAAGCTTTCTTT. It encodes CASSRSGYTEAFF.

The CDR3 region has the DNA TGCAGCGTTGAGGCACAGGGGACTAACTATGGCTACACCTTC. Translation: CSVEAQGTNYGYTF. The chain uses TRBV29-1 and TRBJ1-2; TRBD1 matches 7 bases. CDR3 length equals 14 residues. The V gene end was trimmed by 3 bases and the J gene end by 0 bases; junction bases not matched to a gene: 4. Germline V gene sequence: CDR1 SQVTM, CDR2 ANQGSEA.

The DNA of the CDR3 is TGTGCCAGCAGCGTAGGAGGCAGGGGGGTATATAATTCACCCCTCCACTTT. It specifies CASSVGGRGVYNSPLHF. The chain couples TRBV9 to TRBJ1-6; 7 positions agree with TRBD1. The CDR3 spans 17 residues. Trimming at V came to 0 bases and at J to 4 bases, leaving 7 bases not matched to a gene. Germline CDR1 and CDR2: SGDLS and YYNGEE.

The V call is TRBV11-3, the J call TRBJ2-5; D is ambiguous. Trimming took 4 bases from V and 1 from J, leaving 7 bases between them. Germline CDR1 is SGHNT and CDR2 is YENEEA. This CDR3 spans 13 amino acids. CDR3 sequence reads: CASSSYLQETQYF. The CDR3 nucleotides read TGTGCCAGCAGCTCCTACCTCCAAGAGACCCAGTACTTC.

The V call is TRBV27, the J call TRBJ2-1; a weak D match, TRBD1 (5 bases). V lost 5 bases, J lost 0 bases, and 11 bases lay in between. Germline V CDR1 and CDR2: MNHEY, SMNVEV (reference sequence). This CDR3 comprises 15 residues. The CDR3 protein is CASSPYRPSYNEQFF. The CDR3 DNA reads as TGTGCCAGCAGTCCCTACAGGCCCTCCTACAATGAGCAGTTCTTC.

This chain joins TRBV5-1 and TRBJ2-7; TRBD1 matches 7 bases. The CDR3 is 14 residues long. From germline, CDR1 is SGHRS and CDR2 YFSETQ. Trimming cost V 3 bases and J 2 bases; bases outside gene matches: 5. The CDR3 coding sequence is TGCGCCAGCAGCTACATTGGACAGGCCTACGAGCAGTACTTC. It encodes CASSYIGQAYEQYF.

This clone was seen a few times. The V gene is TRBV6-5, the J gene TRBJ1-6; tentative D call: TRBD1 (6 bases). This CDR3 comprises 13 residues. The V and J ends lost 10 bases and 5 bases respectively, with 12 bases between them. CDR1 and CDR2 (germline): MNHEY, SVGAGI. The CDR3 region has the DNA TGTGCCACCCACAGGGCTAATAATTCACCCCTCCACTTT. Translation gives CATHRANNSPLHF.

The CDR3 region is CASRRDRRYEQYF. Here the CDR3 DNA reads TGTGCCAGCAGACGGGACAGGAGATACGAGCAGTACTTC. The genes are TRBV6-5 and TRBJ2-7, with 8 bases matching TRBD1. Germline V gene data show CDR1 as MNHEY and CDR2 as SVGAGI. The CDR3 totals 13 residues. Trimming took 6 bases from V and 4 from J; bases not matched to a gene: 5.

V and J are TRBV6-1 and TRBJ2-3, with 7 bases that match TRBD1. The V and J ends lost 4 bases and 0 bases, in that order; junction bases with no gene match: 10. This CDR3 comprises 17 residues. Germline-derived CDR1 and CDR2 are MNHNS and SASEGT. CDR3 bases: TGTGCCAGCAGTGGGTTCGACAGGGCCTCTAGCACAGATACGCAGTATTTT. Translation: CASSGFDRASSTDTQYF.

The chain has TRBV19 and TRBJ1-1, with TRBD1 matching over 7 bases. V trimming: 5 bases; J trimming: 5 bases; junction bases outside the gene matches: 11. The CDR3 sequence is 15 residues long. Germline V gives CDR1 LNHDA, CDR2 SQIVND (reference sequence). The CDR3 spells CASSDKGAPGTEAFF. CDR3 in DNA: TGTGCCAGTAGTGATAAGGGGGCACCTGGGACTGAAGCTTTCTTT.

The chain is built from TRBV13 and TRBJ1-1; 7 nucleotides match TRBD1. Germline CDR1 reads PRHDT; CDR2 reads FYEKMQ (reference sequence). The J segment lost 7 bases and the V segment lost 5 bases, leaving 13 bases of the junction unmatched. The CDR3 runs to 15 residues. The CDR3 DNA is TGTGCCAGCAGCCATACGACAGGGAGGTCGGTTGAAGCTTTCTTT. It yields the protein CASSHTTGRSVEAFF. Full variable domain (rest looked up from reference TRBV13 and TRBJ1-1): AAGVIQSPRHLIKEKRETATLKCYPIPRHDTVYWYQQGPGQDPQFLISFYEKMQSDKGSIPDRFSAQQFSDYHSELNMSSLELGDSALYFCASSHTTGRSVEAFFGQGTRLTVV.

J is TRBJ1-5 and V is TRBV6-5, with D possibly matching TRBD1 (6 bases). The CDR3 loop spans 12 amino acids. Germline values: CDR1 MNHEY, CDR2 SVGAGI. Trimming took off 10 bases at V and 13 bases at J, with 20 bases between the two ends. The CDR3 region has the DNA TGTGCCATCCTAAGCGGGGGCAGCGCTCAGCATTTT. It specifies CAILSGGSAQHF.

The chain carries TRBV12-5 and TRBJ2-3; TRBD2 is a possible D gene (7 bases). Germline CDR1 LGHNT, CDR2 FRNRAP. The CDR3 runs to 16 residues. Between the trimmed V and J ends, which lost 1 base and 5 bases, there was a span of 16 bases. CDR3: CASGLALEGGEDTQYF. CDR3 DNA sequence: TGTGCTAGTGGTTTGGCACTTGAGGGGGGGGAAGATACGCAGTATTTT.

The V call is TRBV7-3, the J call TRBJ2-1; D perhaps matches TRBD2 (6 bases). The CDR3 totals 17 residues. Germline V gene lookup returns CDR1 SGHTA and CDR2 FQGTGA. V lost 4 bases, J lost 7 bases, and 23 bases lay in between. Here the CDR3 DNA reads TGTGCCAGCAGCTCCTACCGGCGGGGAGTAGCCGGAAATGAGCAGTTCTTC. Translation: CASSSYRRGVAGNEQFF.